The clone carrying this TCR beta chain was counted at least ten times. Its antigen is still unknown. Germline V lookup: CDR1 LNHDA, CDR2 SQIVND (reference sequence). CDR3 length: 14 amino acids. Trimming removed 7 bases from V and 7 bases from J, with 17 bases in between. For TCR, cDNA came from 5'RACE template switching, which added a universal primer site and UMIs. TCRdb re-called the 5' RACE reads through MiXCR, storing one row per CDR3 protein. The sample yields around 300,000 distinct CDR3 sequences, 3.5% to 4.5% seen once. The sample originates from a study of T cells after yellow fever vaccination. Study-wide results and caveats: Most clones from primary vaccination were detected again post-booster (almost 98% CD4, more than 85% CD8).

The source was PBMCs, collected 15 days after the yellow fever booster vaccination. The V and J genes are TRBV19 and TRBJ2-1; D may correspond to TRBD1 or TRBD2 (7 bases each). The receptor comes from a man younger than 35 who received the YFV17D yellow fever vaccine. The CDR3 reads CASISWQGGNEQFF. CDR3 sequence (DNA): TGTGCCAGTATAAGCTGGCAGGGGGGGAATGAGCAGTTCTTC.